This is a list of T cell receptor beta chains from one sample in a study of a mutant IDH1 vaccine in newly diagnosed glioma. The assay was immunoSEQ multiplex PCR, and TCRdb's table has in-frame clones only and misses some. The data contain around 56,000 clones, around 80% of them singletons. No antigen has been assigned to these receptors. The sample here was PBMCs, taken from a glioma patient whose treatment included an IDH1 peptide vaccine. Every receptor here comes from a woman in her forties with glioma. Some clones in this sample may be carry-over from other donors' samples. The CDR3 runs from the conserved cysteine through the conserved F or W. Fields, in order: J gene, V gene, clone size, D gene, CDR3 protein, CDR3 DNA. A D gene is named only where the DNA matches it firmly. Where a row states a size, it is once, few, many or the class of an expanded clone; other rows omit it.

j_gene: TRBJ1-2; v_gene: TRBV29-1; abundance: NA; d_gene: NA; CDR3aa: CSVENSYGGGYTF; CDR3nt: TGCAGCGTTGAAAACAGCTACGGAGGGGGCTACACCTTC
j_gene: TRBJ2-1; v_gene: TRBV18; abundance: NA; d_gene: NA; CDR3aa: CASSPTASYNEQFF; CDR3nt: TGTGCCAGCTCACCAACGGCTAGCTACAATGAGCAGTTCTTC
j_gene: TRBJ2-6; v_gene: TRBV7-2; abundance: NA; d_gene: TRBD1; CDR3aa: CASSSWTGSSGANVLTF; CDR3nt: TGTGCCAGCAGCTCCTGGACAGGGAGCTCTGGGGCCAACGTCCTGACTTTC
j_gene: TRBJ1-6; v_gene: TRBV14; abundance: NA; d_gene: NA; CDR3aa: CASRTVDNSPLHF; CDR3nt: TGTGCCAGCCGGACAGTTGATAATTCACCCCTCCACTTT
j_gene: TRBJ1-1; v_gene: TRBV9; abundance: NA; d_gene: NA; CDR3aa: CASSLLGSSEAFF; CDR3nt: TGTGCCAGCAGCCTCTTGGGGAGCTCTGAAGCTTTCTTT
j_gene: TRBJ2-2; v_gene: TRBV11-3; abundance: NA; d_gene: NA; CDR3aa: CASSSGSGQQNTGELFF; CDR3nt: TGTGCCAGCAGCTCGGGTTCCGGACAGCAGAACACCGGGGAGCTGTTTTTT
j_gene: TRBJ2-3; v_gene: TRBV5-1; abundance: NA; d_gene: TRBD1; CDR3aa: CASSGDRPSTDTQYF; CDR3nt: TGCGCCAGCAGCGGGGACAGGCCCAGCACAGATACGCAGTATTTT
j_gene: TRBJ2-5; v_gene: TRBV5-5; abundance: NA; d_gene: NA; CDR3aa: CASSWGGEWQETQYF; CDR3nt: TGTGCCAGCAGCTGGGGGGGCGAGTGGCAAGAGACCCAGTACTTC
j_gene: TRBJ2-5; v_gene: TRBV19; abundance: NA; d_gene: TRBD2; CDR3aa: CASSIVGLAGGNQETQYF; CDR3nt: TGTGCCAGTAGTATAGTAGGACTAGCGGGGGGTAACCAAGAGACCCAGTACTTC
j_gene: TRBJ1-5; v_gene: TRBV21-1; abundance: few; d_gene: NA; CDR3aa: CASTIRGWPQHF; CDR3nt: TGTGCCAGCACGATCCGTGGGTGGCCCCAGCATTTT
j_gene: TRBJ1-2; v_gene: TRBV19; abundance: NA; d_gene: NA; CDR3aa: CASSIGPPGYTF; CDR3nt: TGTGCCAGTAGTATCGGACCTCCGGGCTACACCTTC
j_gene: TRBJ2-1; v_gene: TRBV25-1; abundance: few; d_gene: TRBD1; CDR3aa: CASTPGQGDEQFF; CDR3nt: TGTGCCAGCACCCCGGGACAGGGCGATGAGCAGTTCTTC
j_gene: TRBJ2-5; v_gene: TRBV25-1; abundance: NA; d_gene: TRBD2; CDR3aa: CASSESGTIQYF; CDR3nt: TGTGCCAGCAGTGAATCGGGGACTATACAGTACTTC
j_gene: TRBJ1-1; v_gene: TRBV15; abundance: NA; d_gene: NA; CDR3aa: CATSRGGPWTEAFF; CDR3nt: TGTGCCACCAGCAGAGGGGGCCCCTGGACTGAAGCTTTCTTT
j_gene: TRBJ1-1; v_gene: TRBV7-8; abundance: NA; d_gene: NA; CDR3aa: CASSLLGAPEAFF; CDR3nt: TGTGCCAGCAGCTTATTGGGGGCCCCTGAAGCTTTCTTT
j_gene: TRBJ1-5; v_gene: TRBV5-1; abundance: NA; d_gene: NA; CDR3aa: CASSAGTGVLKPQHF; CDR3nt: TGCGCCAGCAGCGCGGGGACCGGGGTATTGAAGCCCCAGCATTTT
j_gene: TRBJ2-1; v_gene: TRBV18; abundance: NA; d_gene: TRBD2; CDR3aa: CASSPGSGGANEQFF; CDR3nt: TGTGCCAGCTCACCAGGTAGCGGGGGAGCCAATGAGCAGTTCTTC
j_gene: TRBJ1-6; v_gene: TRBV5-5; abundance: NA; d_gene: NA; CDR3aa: CASSLGTANSPLHF; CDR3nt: TGTGCCAGCAGCTTGGGGACAGCGAATTCACCCCTCCACTTT
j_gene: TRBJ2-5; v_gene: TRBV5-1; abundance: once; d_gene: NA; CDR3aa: CASSFGVGETQYF; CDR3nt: TGCGCCAGCAGCTTCGGGGTCGGGGAGACCCAGTACTTC
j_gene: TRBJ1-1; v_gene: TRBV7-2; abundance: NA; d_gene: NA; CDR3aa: CASSLTHKGGTEAFF; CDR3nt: TGTGCCAGCAGCTTAACACACAAGGGAGGGACTGAAGCTTTCTTT
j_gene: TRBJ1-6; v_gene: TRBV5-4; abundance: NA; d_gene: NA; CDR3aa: CASSLEGPPNSPLHF; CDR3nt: TGTGCCAGCAGCTTGGAGGGGCCCCCAAATTCACCCCTCCACTTT
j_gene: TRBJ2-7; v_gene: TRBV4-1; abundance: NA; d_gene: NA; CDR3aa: CASSHPSAFEQYF; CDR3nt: TGCGCCAGCAGCCATCCCTCTGCTTTCGAGCAGTACTTC
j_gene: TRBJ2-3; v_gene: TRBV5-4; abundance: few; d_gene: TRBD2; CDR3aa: CASRLAGGKGDTQYF; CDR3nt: TGTGCCAGCCGTCTAGCGGGGGGGAAAGGAGATACGCAGTATTTT